This T cell receptor (beta chain) was recovered during a study of blood T cell repertoires in COVID-19. Study in general: T cells, B-cell-depleted T cells, or PBMCs provided the cDNA or gDNA that served as material.

Authors' processing steps: By means of reference gene primer amplification, nucleated cell counts were estimated. Sequencing was performed with immunoSEQ multiplex PCR; in TCRdb, only in-frame clones are kept and a portion is missing. V and J calls plus clone size are reproduced from that table; the DNA served to infer D and trimming. There are almost 350,000 clones in the sample; about nine tenths occur only once, and 3.5% to 4% lies in the top ten. Trimming cost V 6 bases and J 3 bases, with 13 bases left between them. The length of the CDR3 is 14 residues. In germline, CDR1 is SGHTS, CDR2 YDEGEE. Enrolled during active infection, Seattle patients were then followed longitudinally.

Sequences were obtained from peripheral blood. The TCR comes from a woman in her fifties or sixties with COVID-19, enrolled during active disease. This rearrangement joins TRBV5-8 to TRBJ1-5, with D perhaps matching TRBD1 (5 bases). The CDR3 protein is CASNNRDFNQPQHF. Written as DNA, the CDR3 is TGTGCCAGCAACAACCGGGACTTCAATCAGCCCCAGCATTTT.